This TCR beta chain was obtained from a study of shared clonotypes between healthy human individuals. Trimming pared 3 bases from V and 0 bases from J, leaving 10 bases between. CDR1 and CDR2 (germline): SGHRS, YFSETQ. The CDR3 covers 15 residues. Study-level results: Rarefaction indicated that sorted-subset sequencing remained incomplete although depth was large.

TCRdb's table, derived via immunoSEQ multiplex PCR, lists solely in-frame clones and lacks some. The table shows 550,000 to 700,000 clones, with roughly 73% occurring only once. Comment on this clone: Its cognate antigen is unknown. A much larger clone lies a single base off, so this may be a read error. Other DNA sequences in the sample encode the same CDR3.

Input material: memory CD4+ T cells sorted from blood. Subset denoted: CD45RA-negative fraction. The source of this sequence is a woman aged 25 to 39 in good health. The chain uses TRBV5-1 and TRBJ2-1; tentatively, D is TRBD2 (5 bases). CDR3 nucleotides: TGCGCCAGCAGCTCCGACACTAGCTCCTACAATGAGCAGTTCTTC. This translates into CASSSDTSSYNEQFF.